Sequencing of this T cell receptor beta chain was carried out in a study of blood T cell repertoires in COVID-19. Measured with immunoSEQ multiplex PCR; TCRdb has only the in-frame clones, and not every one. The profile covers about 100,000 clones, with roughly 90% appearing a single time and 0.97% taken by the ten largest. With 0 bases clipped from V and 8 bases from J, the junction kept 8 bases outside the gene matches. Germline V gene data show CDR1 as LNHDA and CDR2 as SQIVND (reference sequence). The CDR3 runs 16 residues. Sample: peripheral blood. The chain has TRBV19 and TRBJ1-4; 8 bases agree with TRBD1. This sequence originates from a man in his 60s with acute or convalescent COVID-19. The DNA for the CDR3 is TGTGCCAGTAGTATAGAGGGTCGGACAGGGATCGAAAAACTGTTTTTT. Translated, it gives CASSIEGRTGIEKLFF.